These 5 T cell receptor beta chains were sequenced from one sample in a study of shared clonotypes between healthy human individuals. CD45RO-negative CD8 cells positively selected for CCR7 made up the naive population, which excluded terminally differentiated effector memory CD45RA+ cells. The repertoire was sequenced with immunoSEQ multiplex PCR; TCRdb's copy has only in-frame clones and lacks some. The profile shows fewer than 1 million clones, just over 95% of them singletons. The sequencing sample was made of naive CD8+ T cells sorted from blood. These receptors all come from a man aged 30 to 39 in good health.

CDR3 region: CASSSGQGGNYGYTF. In nucleotides, the CDR3 is TGTGCCAGCAGCTCCGGACAGGGAGGTAACTATGGCTACACCTTC. V and J are TRBV7-9 and TRBJ1-2; 8 bases match TRBD1. The CDR3 is 15 residues long. The germline gives CDR1 SEHNR, CDR2 FQNEAQ (reference sequence). Losses at the gene ends were 4 bases for V and 1 base for J; bases not matched to a gene: 5.

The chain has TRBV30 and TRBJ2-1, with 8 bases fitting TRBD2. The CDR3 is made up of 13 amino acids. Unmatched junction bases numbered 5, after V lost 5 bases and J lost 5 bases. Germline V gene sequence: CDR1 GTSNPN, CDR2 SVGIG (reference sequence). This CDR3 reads CAWESGSHNEQFF. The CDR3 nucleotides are TGTGCCTGGGAAAGCGGGAGCCACAATGAGCAGTTCTTC.

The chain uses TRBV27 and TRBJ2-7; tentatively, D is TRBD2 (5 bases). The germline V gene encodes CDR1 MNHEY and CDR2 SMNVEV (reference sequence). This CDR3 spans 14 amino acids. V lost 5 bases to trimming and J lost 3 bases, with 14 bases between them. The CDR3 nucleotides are TGTGCCAGCAGTCCAGAGGGAGCAAACTACGAGCAGTACTTC. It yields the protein CASSPEGANYEQYF.

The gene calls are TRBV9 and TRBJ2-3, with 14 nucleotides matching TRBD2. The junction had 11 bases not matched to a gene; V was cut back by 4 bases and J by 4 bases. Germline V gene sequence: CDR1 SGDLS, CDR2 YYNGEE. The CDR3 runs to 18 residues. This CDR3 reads CASSSGLAGAIKADTQYF. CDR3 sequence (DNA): TGTGCCAGCAGCTCGGGACTAGCGGGAGCGATTAAGGCAGATACGCAGTATTTT.

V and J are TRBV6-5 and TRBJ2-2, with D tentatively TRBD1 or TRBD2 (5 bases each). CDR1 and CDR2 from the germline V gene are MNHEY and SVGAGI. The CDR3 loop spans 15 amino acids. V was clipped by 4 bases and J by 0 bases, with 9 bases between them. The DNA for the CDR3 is TGTGCCAGCAGTTCGGTGGGGGCGAACACCGGGGAGCTGTTTTTT. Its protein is CASSSVGANTGELFF.